These 19 T cell receptor beta chains originate from one sample sequenced in a study of blood T cell repertoires in COVID-19. TCRdb's table, derived via immunoSEQ multiplex PCR, lists solely in-frame clones and lacks some. This sample yields approximately 220,000 clones, of which 80% to 90% are seen a single time; about 4.8% belongs to the top ten. The sequenced sample consisted of peripheral blood. Receptors were obtained from a woman in her 70s with acute or convalescent COVID-19.

The chain employs TRBV30 and TRBJ2-1; D is unresolved. V gave up 0 bases and J gave up 8 bases, with 17 bases separating them. Germline CDR1 reads GTSNPN; CDR2 reads SVGIG (reference sequence). The length of the CDR3 is 15 residues. The CDR3 bases are TGTGCCTGGAGTGTATCCATCCCAGTCTGGTATGAGCAGTTCTTC. Translating gives CAWSVSIPVWYEQFF. Based on the CDR3 plus reference TRBV30 and TRBJ2-1, the full variable domain is SQTIHQWPATLVQPVGSPLSLECTVEGTSNPNLYWYRQAAGRGLQLLFYSVGIGQISSEVPQNLSASRPQDRQFILSSKKLLLSDSGFYLCAWSVSIPVWYEQFFGPGTRLTVL.

The rearrangement joins TRBV10-3 to TRBJ1-1; the D gene is possibly TRBD1 (5 bases). This CDR3 region has 14 residues. V gave up 6 bases and J gave up 1 base, with 12 bases separating them. CDR1 and CDR2 from the germline V gene are ENHRY and SYGVKD. This chain's CDR3 is CAIRTDTSNTEAFF. For the CDR3, the DNA is TGTGCCATCAGGACGGACACTTCGAACACTGAAGCTTTCTTT.

The rearrangement uses TRBV30 and TRBJ2-3, with D perhaps matching TRBD1 (6 bases). Germline CDR1 is GTSNPN and CDR2 is SVGIG (reference sequence). V gave up 2 bases and J gave up 7 bases, with 19 bases separating them. The CDR3 is 15 amino acids. Here the CDR3 reads CAWSRTGAGANTQYF. The CDR3 DNA follows: TGTGCCTGGAGTCGCACCGGGGCAGGGGCGAATACGCAGTATTTT.

CDR3 sequence: CASSLWGVNTEAFF. Here the CDR3 DNA reads TGTGCCAGCAGCTTATGGGGGGTGAACACTGAAGCTTTCTTT. V and J are TRBV11-2 and TRBJ1-1, with D possibly being TRBD1 (5 bases). Per the germline V gene, CDR1 is SGHAT and CDR2 is FQNNGV. With 2 bases removed from V and 0 bases from J, the gap between germline ends came to 7 bases. The CDR3 consists of 14 residues.

The table lists this clone with a few counts. The chain uses TRBV10-3 and TRBJ1-2; tentative D call: TRBD1 (5 bases). There are 17 residues in the CDR3. V was trimmed by 3 bases and J by 3 bases, leaving 20 bases between them. Germline V gene lookup returns CDR1 ENHRY and CDR2 SYGVKD. The CDR3 DNA sequence: TGTGCCATCAGTGACTCTCGGGGGTTTTCACACTACTATGGCTACACCTTC. This translates into CAISDSRGFSHYYGYTF.

This clone was counted a few times. The V gene is TRBV24-1, the J gene TRBJ2-7; 8 bases align to TRBD1. Per germline, CDR1 KGHDR and CDR2 SFDVKD. The CDR3 sequence is 14 residues long. J gave up 7 bases and V 5 bases, and 9 bases lay outside the gene matches. The CDR3 spells CATSGTGIVHEQYF. The CDR3 DNA reads as TGTGCCACCAGTGGGACAGGGATTGTGCATGAGCAGTACTTC.

The rearrangement uses TRBV18 and TRBJ2-7, with 9 bases aligning to TRBD1. Germline V gene data show CDR1 as KGHSH and CDR2 as LQKENI. V shed 4 bases, J shed 2 bases, and the junction held 9 bases outside the gene matches. CDR3 length: 16 residues. CDR3 amino acids: CASSLLGTGLTYEQYF. The CDR3 DNA follows: TGTGCCAGCTCACTACTAGGGACAGGGCTGACCTACGAGCAGTACTTC.

The genes are TRBV19 and TRBJ2-7, with D possibly TRBD1 on 6 matching bases. CDR1 is LNHDA and CDR2 is SQIVND in the germline V gene (reference sequence). V was trimmed by 3 bases and J by 4 bases, leaving 10 bases between them. The CDR3 runs to 13 residues. The CDR3: CASSIGTRYEQYF. CDR3 sequence (DNA): TGTGCCAGTAGTATCGGGACAAGATACGAGCAGTACTTC.

This chain joins TRBV19 and TRBJ1-4, with 7 bases aligning to TRBD1. In germline, CDR1 is LNHDA, CDR2 SQIVND (reference sequence). Trimming took 5 bases from V and 7 from J; bases not matched to a gene: 16. This CDR3 region has 17 residues. The CDR3 nucleotides read TGTGCCAGTAGTCCGCGCTCGAGAGGGGGCAAATCTGAAAAACTGTTTTTT. Its protein product is CASSPRSRGGKSEKLFF.

This chain's CDR3 is CASSVGALGETQYF. The DNA for the CDR3 is TGTGCCAGCAGCGTTGGGGCTCTGGGAGAGACCCAGTACTTC. This chain connects TRBV9 to TRBJ2-5, with D possibly being TRBD1 (5 bases). Germline CDR1 is SGDLS and CDR2 is YYNGEE. V was trimmed by 2 bases and J by 4 bases, leaving 12 bases between them. The CDR3 runs 14 residues. The complete variable domain, with remaining parts taken from reference TRBV9 and TRBJ2-5, reads DSGVTQTPKHLITATGQRVTLRCSPRSGDLSVYWYQQSLDQGLQFLIQYYNGEERAKGNILERFSAQQFPDLHSELNLSSLELGDSALYFCASSVGALGETQYFGPGTRLLVL.

The rearrangement uses TRBV11-2 and TRBJ1-1, with a tentative D call TRBD1 (6 bases). The CDR3 extends over 13 amino acids. Germline V gene sequence: CDR1 SGHAT, CDR2 FQNNGV. Trimming shortened V by 3 bases and J by 6 bases, and 11 bases separated the two germline ends. CDR3 sequence reads: CASSLGGRAEAFF. The CDR3 DNA follows: TGTGCCAGCAGCTTGGGGGGGCGCGCTGAAGCTTTCTTT.

The chain recombines TRBV4-2 with TRBJ2-3; 9 positions agree with TRBD2. Trimming cost V 0 bases and J 4 bases; bases outside gene matches: 2. Germline V gene lookup returns CDR1 LGHNA and CDR2 YNFKEQ. The CDR3 covers 15 residues. Here the CDR3 DNA reads TGTGCCAGCAGCCAAGACCGGACTAGCGCAGATACGCAGTATTTT. Translation gives CASSQDRTSADTQYF.

V and J are TRBV7-2 and TRBJ2-5, with no clear D. There are 11 residues in the CDR3. Germline CDR1 SGHTA, CDR2 FQGNSA. V dropped 7 bases and J dropped 4 bases, with 7 bases sitting between them. The CDR3 loop reads CASTPGETQYF. The CDR3 bases are TGTGCCAGCACCCCGGGAGAGACCCAGTACTTC.

The chain has TRBV6-4 and TRBJ2-1; D is ambiguous. The germline V and J ends were trimmed by 5 bases and 0 bases, with 11 bases remaining between them. The germline V gene encodes CDR1 MRHNA and CDR2 SNTAGT. The length of the CDR3 is 15 residues. The CDR3 region has the DNA TGTGCCAGCAGTCCCCTCCCGGGCTCCTACAATGAGCAGTTCTTC. Its translation is CASSPLPGSYNEQFF.

The chain has TRBV5-1 and TRBJ1-1, with 9 bases identical to TRBD1. V dropped 7 bases and J dropped 4; count of bases not matched to a gene: 5. Germline V gives CDR1 SGHRS, CDR2 YFSETQ. CDR3 length: 13 amino acids. The CDR3 DNA reads as TGCGCCAGCGGGGACAGGGTCAGCACTGAAGCTTTCTTT. Its translation is CASGDRVSTEAFF.

This clone appeared a few times. V usage is TRBV2 and J usage is TRBJ2-6; 10 bases are shared with TRBD1. V shed 4 bases and J 2 bases; nucleotides not matched to a gene: 11. Germline V gene sequence: CDR1 SNHLY, CDR2 FYNNEI. This CDR3 has 19 amino acids. As DNA, the CDR3 is TGTGCCAGCAGTGTCACCGGGACAGGGGAGGATCCTGGGGCCAACGTCCTGACTTTC. As protein: CASSVTGTGEDPGANVLTF.

This clone came up once. In DNA form, the CDR3 reads TGTGCCAGCAGCCAAGTTGCCGACGGAGGCACTGAAGCTTTCTTT. It translates to CASSQVADGGTEAFF. This chain connects TRBV14 to TRBJ1-1, with D unclear. This CDR3 has 15 amino acids. The germline V gene has CDR1 SGHDN and CDR2 FVKESK. Trimming left V 1 base short and J 4 bases short, with 13 bases between.

The gene calls are TRBV18 and TRBJ2-7, with TRBD2 as a possible D gene (6 bases). The germline CDR1 and CDR2 sequences are KGHSH and LQKENI. The CDR3 loop spans 16 amino acids. V lost 0 bases, J lost 3 bases, and 15 bases lay in between. CDR3 amino acids: CASSPPRLPGSYEQYF. As DNA, the CDR3 is TGTGCCAGCTCACCACCGAGGCTCCCCGGGAGCTACGAGCAGTACTTC.

Note on this clone: One end of the junction fails to match germline, which may point to a read error. The chain joins TRBV7-7 to TRBJ2-1; 10 nucleotides agree with TRBD2. Germline lookup yields CDR1 SSHAT and CDR2 FNYEAQ (reference sequence). This CDR3 region has 15 residues. CDR3: CASSSGTSENNEQFF. CDR3 sequence (DNA): TGTGCTAGCAGTTCCGGGACTAGCGAAAACAATGAGCAGTTCTTC.